This T cell receptor (beta chain) was obtained from a study of blood T cell repertoires in COVID-19. Recovered status applied to Cohort 3 donors who had two consecutive negative PCRs. It also applied to those with clearance or with symptom resolution. Germline assignment: CDR1 WSHSY and CDR2 SAAADI. The CDR3 is made up of 11 amino acids. The V end lost 7 bases, the J end lost 3 bases, and 5 bases lay between the germline ends. In the source study's methods: Counts of nucleated cells, estimated from reference gene primer amplification, were obtained. Produced via immunoSEQ multiplex PCR; TCRdb's table is partial and in-frame only. The V and J calls and clone size come from that table; D and trimming were worked out from the DNA. The sample shows a few hundred thousand clones, over 85% of them seen only once.

The source of this sequence is a woman in her twenties or thirties who had recovered from COVID-19. The genes are TRBV10-2 and TRBJ2-3; D unclear. The sequencing sample was made of PBMCs or T cells enriched from blood (not recorded which). Written as DNA, the CDR3 is TGCGCCAGCATGCAGACAGATACGCAGTATTTT. Its protein is CASMQTDTQYF.